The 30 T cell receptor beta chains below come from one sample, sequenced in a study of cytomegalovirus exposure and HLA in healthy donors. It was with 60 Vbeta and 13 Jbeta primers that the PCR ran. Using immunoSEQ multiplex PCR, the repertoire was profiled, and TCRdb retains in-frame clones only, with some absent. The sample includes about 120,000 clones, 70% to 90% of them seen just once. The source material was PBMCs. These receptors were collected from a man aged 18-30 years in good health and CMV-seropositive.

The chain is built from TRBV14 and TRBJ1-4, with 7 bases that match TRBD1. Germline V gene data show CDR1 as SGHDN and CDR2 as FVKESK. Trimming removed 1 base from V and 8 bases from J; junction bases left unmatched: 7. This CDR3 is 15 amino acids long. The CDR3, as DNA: TGTGCCAGCAGCCAAGTACAGGGGAACGGGGAAAAACTGTTTTTT. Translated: CASSQVQGNGEKLFF.

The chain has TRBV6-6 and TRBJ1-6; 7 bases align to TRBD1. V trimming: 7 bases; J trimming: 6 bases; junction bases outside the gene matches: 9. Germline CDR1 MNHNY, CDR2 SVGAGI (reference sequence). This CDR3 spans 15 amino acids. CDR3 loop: CASKRGQELNSPLHF. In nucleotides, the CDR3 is TGTGCCAGCAAACGAGGACAGGAGCTTAATTCACCCCTCCACTTT.

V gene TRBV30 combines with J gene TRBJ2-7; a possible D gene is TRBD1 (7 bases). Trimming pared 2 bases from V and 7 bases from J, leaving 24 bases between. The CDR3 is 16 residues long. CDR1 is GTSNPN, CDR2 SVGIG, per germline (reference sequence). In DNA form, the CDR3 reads TGTGCCTGGAGTTTAAAAGTAGCGGCAGGGGGTAAAGAGCAGTACTTC. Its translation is CAWSLKVAAGGKEQYF. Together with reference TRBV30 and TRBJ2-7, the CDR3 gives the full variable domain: SQTIHQWPATLVQPVGSPLSLECTVEGTSNPNLYWYRQAAGRGLQLLFYSVGIGQISSEVPQNLSASRPQDRQFILSSKKLLLSDSGFYLCAWSLKVAAGGKEQYFGPGTRLTVT.

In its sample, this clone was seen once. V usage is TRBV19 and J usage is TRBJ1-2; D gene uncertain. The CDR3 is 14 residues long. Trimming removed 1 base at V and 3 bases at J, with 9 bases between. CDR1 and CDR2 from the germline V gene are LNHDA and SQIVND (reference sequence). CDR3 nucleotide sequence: TGTGCCAGTAGTATAGCAAACTCTGACTATGGCTACACCTTC. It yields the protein CASSIANSDYGYTF.

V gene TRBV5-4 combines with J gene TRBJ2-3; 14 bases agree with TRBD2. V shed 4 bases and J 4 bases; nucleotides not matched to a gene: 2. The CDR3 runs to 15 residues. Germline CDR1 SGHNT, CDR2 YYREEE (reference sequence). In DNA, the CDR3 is TGTGCCAGCAGCCAGACTAGCGGGGGGGCAGATACGCAGTATTTT. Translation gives CASSQTSGGADTQYF.

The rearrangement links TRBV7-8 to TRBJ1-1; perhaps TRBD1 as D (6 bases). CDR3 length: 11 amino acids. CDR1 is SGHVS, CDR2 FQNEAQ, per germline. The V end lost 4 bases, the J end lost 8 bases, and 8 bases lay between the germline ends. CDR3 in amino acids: CASSSGTEAFF. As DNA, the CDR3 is TGTGCCAGCAGCTCAGGGACAGAAGCTTTCTTT.

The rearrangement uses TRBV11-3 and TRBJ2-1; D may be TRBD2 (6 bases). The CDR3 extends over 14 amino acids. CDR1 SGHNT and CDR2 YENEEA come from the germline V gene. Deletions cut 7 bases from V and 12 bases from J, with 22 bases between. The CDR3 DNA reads TGTGCCAGCAACCCCCGGGCGGGGCTCCAATGGCAGTTCTTC. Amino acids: CASNPRAGLQWQFF.

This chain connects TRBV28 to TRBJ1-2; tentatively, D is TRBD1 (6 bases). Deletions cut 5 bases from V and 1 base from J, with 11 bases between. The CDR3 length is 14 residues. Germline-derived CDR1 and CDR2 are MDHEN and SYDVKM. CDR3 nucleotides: TGTGCCAGCAGTGACCAACAGGGTAACTATGGCTACACCTTC. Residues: CASSDQQGNYGYTF.

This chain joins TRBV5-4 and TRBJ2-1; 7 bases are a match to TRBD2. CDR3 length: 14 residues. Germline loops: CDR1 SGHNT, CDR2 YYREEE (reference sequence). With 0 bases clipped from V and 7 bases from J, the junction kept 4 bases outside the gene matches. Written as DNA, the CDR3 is TGTGCCAGCAGCTTGGACAGCGGGGAGAATGAGCAGTTCTTC. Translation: CASSLDSGENEQFF. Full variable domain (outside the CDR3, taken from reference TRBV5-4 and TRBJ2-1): ETGVTQSPTHLIKTRGQQVTLRCSSQSGHNTVSWYQQALGQGPQFIFQYYREEENGRGNFPPRFSGLQFPNYSSELNVNALELDDSALYLCASSLDSGENEQFFGPGTRLTVL.

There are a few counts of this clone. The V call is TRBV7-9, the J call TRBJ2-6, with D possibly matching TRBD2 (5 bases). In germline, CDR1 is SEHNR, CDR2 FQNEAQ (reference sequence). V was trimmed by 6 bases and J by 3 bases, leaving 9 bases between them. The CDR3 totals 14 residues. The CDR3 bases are TGTGCCAGCAGAGAGGGTGTTGGGGCCAACGTCCTGACTTTC. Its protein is CASREGVGANVLTF.

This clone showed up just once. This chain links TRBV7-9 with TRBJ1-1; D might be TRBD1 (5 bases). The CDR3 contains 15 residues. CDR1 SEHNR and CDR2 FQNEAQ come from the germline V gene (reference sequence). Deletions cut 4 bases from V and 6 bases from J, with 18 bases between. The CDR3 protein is CASSSRDSEGAEAFF. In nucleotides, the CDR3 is TGTGCCAGCAGCTCCCGGGACTCTGAGGGCGCTGAAGCTTTCTTT.

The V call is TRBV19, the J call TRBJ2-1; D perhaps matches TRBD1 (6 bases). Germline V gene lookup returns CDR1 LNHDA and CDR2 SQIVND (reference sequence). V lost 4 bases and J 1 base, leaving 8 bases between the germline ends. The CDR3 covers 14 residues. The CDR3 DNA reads TGTGCCAGTAGTACAGGGGTGTCCTACAATGAGCAGTTCTTC. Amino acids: CASSTGVSYNEQFF.

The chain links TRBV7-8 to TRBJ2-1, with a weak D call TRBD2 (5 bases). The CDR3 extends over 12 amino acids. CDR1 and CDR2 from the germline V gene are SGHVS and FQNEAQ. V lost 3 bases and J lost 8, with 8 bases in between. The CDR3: CASSFLAYEQFF. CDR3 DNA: TGTGCCAGCAGCTTTTTAGCGTATGAGCAGTTCTTC.

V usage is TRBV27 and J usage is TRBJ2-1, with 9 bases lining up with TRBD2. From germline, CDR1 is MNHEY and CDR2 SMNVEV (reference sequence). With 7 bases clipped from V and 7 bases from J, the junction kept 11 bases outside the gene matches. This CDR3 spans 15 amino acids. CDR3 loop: CASNPQRGAGNEQFF. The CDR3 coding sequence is TGTGCCAGCAATCCCCAGCGGGGGGCGGGAAATGAGCAGTTCTTC.

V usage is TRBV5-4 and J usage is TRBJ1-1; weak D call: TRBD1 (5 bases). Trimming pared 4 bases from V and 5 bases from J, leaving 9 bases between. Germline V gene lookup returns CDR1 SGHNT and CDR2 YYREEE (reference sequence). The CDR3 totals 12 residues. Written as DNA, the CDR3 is TGTGCCAGCAGCCGGGGGGTTACTGAAGCTTTCTTT. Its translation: CASSRGVTEAFF.

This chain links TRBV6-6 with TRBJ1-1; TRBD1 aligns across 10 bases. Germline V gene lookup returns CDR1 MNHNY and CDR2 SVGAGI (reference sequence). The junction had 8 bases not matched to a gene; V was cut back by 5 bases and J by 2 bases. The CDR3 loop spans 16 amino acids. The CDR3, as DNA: TGTGCCAGCAGTCCGGGACAGGGGAAATCCAACACTGAAGCTTTCTTT. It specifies CASSPGQGKSNTEAFF.

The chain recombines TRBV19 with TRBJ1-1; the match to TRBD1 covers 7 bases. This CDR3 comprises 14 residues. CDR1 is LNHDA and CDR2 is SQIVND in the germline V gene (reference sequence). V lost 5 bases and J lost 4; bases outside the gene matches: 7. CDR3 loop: CASSRTGSVTEAFF. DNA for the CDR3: TGTGCCAGTAGTCGGACAGGATCGGTCACTGAAGCTTTCTTT.

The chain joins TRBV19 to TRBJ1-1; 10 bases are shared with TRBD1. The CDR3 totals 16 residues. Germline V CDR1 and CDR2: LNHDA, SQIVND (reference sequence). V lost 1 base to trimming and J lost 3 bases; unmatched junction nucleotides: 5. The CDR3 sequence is CASSIGGQGYDTEAFF. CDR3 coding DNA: TGTGCCAGTAGTATAGGGGGACAGGGGTATGACACTGAAGCTTTCTTT.

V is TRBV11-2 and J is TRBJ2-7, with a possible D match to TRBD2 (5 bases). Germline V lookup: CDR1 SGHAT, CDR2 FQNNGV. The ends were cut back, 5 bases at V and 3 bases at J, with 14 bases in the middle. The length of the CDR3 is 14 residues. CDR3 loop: CASSIRRGNYEQYF. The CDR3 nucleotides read TGTGCCAGCAGCATCCGACGGGGAAACTACGAGCAGTACTTC.

The CDR3 is CASSLQGNTGELFF. CDR3 nucleotides: TGTGCCAGCAGCCTGCAGGGGAACACCGGGGAGCTGTTTTTT. This chain connects TRBV14 to TRBJ2-2; possibly TRBD1 for D (5 bases). V was clipped by 4 bases and J by 1 base, with 7 bases between them. CDR3 length equals 14 residues. Germline CDR1 SGHDN, CDR2 FVKESK. The variable domain in full, completed from reference TRBV14 and TRBJ2-2, reads EAGVTQFPSHSVIEKGQTVTLRCDPISGHDNLYWYRRVMGKEIKFLLHFVKESKQDESGMPNNRFLAERTGGTYSTLKVQPAELEDSGVYFCASSLQGNTGELFFGEGSRLTVL.

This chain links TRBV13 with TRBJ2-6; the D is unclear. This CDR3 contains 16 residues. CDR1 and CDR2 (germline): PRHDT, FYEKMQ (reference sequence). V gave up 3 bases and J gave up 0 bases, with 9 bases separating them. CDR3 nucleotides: TGTGCCAGCAGCTTTCGGGTAGGCTCTGGGGCCAACGTCCTGACTTTC. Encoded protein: CASSFRVGSGANVLTF.

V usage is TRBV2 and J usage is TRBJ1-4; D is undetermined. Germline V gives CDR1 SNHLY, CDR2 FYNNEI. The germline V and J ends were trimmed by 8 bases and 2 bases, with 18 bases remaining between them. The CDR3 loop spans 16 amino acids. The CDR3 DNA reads TGTGCCAGCTTTAAAGACTATGGACTTACTAATGAAAAACTGTTTTTT. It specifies CASFKDYGLTNEKLFF. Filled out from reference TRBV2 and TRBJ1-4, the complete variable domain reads EPEVTQTPSHQVTQMGQEVILRCVPISNHLYFYWYRQILGQKVEFLVSFYNNEISEKSEIFDDQFSVERPDGSNFTLKIRSTKLEDSAMYFCASFKDYGLTNEKLFFGSGTQLSVL.

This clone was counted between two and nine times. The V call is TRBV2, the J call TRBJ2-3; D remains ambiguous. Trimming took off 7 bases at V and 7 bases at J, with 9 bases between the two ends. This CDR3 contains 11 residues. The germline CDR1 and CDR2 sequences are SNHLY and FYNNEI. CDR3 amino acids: CASTSMHTQYF. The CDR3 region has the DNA TGTGCCAGCACTTCTATGCATACGCAGTATTTT.

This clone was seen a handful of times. CDR3 loop: CASSLGGTAPNEKLFF. For the CDR3, the DNA is TGTGCCAGCAGCTTAGGAGGGACAGCTCCCAATGAAAAACTGTTTTTT. The chain recombines TRBV7-9 with TRBJ1-4, with TRBD1 identical over 7 bases. V trimming: 1 base; J trimming: 5 bases; junction bases outside the gene matches: 7. This CDR3 region has 16 residues. In germline, CDR1 is SEHNR, CDR2 FQNEAQ (reference sequence).

The CDR3 here is CASSRGGQGRTDTQYF. The DNA of the CDR3 is TGCGCCAGCAGCCGCGGAGGACAGGGACGCACAGATACGCAGTATTTT. The rearrangement links TRBV5-1 to TRBJ2-3; 8 bases agree with TRBD1. Germline trimming cut 4 bases from V and 1 base from J; bases unmatched to any gene: 8. Germline assignment: CDR1 SGHRS and CDR2 YFSETQ. This CDR3 is built from 16 residues.

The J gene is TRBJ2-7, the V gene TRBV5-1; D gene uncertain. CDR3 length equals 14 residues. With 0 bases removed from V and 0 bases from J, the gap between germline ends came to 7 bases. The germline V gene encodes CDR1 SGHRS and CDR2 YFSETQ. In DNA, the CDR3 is TGCGCCAGCAGCTTGGGAGACATCTCCTACGAGCAGTACTTC. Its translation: CASSLGDISYEQYF.

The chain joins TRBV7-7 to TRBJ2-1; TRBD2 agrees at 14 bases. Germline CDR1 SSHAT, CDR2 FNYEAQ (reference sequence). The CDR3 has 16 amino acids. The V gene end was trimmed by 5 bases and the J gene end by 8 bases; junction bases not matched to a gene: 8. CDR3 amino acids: CASSVGLAGGGDEQFF. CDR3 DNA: TGTGCCAGCAGCGTCGGACTAGCGGGGGGTGGAGATGAGCAGTTCTTC.

The CDR3 is CASSLVGASPLHF. CDR3 bases: TGTGCCAGCAGCTTAGTGGGGGCTTCACCCCTCCACTTT. The chain couples TRBV7-6 to TRBJ1-6; possibly TRBD1 for D (6 bases). Germline loops: CDR1 SGHVS, CDR2 FNYEAQ. The CDR3 length is 13 residues. Trimming took off 1 base at V and 9 bases at J, with 7 bases between the two ends.

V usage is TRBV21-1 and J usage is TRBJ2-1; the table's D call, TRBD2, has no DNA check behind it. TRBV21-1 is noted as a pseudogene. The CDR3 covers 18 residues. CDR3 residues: CASSKGSLTSGGGNEQFF. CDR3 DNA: TGTGCCAGCAGCAAAGGCTCGCTGACTAGCGGGGGGGGGAATGAGCAGTTCTTC.

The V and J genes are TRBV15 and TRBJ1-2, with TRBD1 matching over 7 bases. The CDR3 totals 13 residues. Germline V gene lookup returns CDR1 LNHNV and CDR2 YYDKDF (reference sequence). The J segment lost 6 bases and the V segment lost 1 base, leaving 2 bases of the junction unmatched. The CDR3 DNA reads TGTGCCACCAGCAGAGTCCAGGGGGATGGCTACACCTTC. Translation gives CATSRVQGDGYTF.